This T cell receptor beta chain was recorded in a study of blood T cell repertoires in COVID-19. Turning to the study itself: Donors in the United States, Italy and Spain gave samples during acute or convalescent COVID-19.

Data came from immunoSEQ multiplex PCR; TCRdb stores just in-frame clones and leaves some out. The sample lists roughly 50,000 clones, over 80% occurring once. V shed 0 bases and J shed 6 bases, with 16 bases lying between them. This CDR3 is built from 16 residues. Germline values: CDR1 SGDLS, CDR2 YYNGEE. The specimen sequenced was peripheral blood. This receptor was taken from a woman in her fifties or sixties with active or convalescent COVID-19. The chain couples TRBV9 to TRBJ2-1; D might be TRBD1 (6 bases). CDR3 amino acids: CASSVGTAPQGNEQFF. The CDR3 nucleotides are TGTGCCAGCAGCGTAGGGACAGCCCCTCAGGGCAATGAGCAGTTCTTC.